This T cell receptor (beta chain) was captured by sequencing in a study of T cell repertoires in cytomegalovirus infection. Study-level background: It can be stated that public TCR beta signatures indicated CMV infection as well as a matching HLA type.

TCRdb re-called the reads with MiXCR, one entry per CDR3 protein. The sample consists of fewer than 1,000,000 distinct CDR3 sequences, around 30% of them appearing once. A remark on this clonotype: What it recognizes is unknown. With a much larger clone just one base away, this may be a read error.

From germline, CDR1 is DFQATT and CDR2 SNEGSKA (reference sequence). V dropped 0 bases and J dropped 6 bases, with 9 bases sitting between them. The CDR3 is 13 residues long. The material sequenced was cultured CD8+ T cells from PBMCs, taken from culture after CMV antigen stimulation. The source is a human donor in good health (CMV status not recorded). Some clones in this sample may be carry-over from other donors' samples. The V call is TRBV20-1, the J call TRBJ2-1, with D unresolved. Here the CDR3 reads CSARDRVGNEQFF. The CDR3 bases are TGCAGTGCTAGAGATCGAGTGGGCAATGAGCAGTTCTTC.